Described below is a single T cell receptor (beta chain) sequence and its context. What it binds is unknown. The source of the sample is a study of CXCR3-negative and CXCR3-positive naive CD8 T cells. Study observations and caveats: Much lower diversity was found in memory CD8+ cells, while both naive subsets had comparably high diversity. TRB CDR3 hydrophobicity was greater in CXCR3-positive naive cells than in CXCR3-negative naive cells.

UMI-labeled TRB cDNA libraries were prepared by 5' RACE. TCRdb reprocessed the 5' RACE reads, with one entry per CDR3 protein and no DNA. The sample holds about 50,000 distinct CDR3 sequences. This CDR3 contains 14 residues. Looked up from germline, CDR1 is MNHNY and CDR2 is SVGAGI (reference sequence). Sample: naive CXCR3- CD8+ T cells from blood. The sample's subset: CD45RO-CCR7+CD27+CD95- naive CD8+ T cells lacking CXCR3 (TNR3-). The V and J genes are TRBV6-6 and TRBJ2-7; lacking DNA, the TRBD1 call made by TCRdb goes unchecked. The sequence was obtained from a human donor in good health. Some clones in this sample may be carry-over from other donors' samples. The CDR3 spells CASKHTQGDYEQYF.